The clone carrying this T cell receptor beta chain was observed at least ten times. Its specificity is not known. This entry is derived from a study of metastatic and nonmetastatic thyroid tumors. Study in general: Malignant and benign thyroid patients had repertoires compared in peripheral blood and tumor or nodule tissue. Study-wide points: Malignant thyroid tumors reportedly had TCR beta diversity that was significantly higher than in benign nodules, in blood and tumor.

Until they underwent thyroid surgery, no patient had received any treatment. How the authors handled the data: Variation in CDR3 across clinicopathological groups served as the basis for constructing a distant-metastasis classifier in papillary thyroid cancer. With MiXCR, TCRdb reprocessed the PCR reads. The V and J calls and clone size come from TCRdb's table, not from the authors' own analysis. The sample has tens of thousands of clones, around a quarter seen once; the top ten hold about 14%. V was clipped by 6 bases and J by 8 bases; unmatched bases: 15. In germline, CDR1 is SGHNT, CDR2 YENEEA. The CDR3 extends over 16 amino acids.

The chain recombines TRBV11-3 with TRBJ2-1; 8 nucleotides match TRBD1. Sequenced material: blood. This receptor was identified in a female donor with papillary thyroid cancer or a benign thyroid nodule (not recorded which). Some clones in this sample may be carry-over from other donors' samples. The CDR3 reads CASRPFDTGGIHEQFF. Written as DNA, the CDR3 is TGTGCCAGCAGACCTTTTGACACAGGGGGTATACATGAGCAGTTCTTC.